The sequence of this T cell receptor beta chain was determined in a study of blood T cells in healthy people across ages. Study-level information: Per two T cells, template switching captured roughly one barcoded beta molecule.

This clonotype was counted ten times or more. There were healthy Caucasian individuals from Russia, aged about 6 to 95, serving as donors. The CDR3 length is 17 residues. The germline gives CDR1 MGHRA, CDR2 YSYEKL. The J segment lost 3 bases and the V segment lost 3 bases, leaving 9 bases of the junction unmatched. Primers used in a second PCR of roughly 6 to 12 cycles were a sample-barcoded 5' primer and a J-beta primer mix. TCRdb re-called the 5' RACE reads with MiXCR, one entry per CDR3 protein. The repertoire includes about a million distinct CDR3 sequences, 45% to 60% of them detected once, and over 20% sits in the top ten.

Sequencing was carried out using blood. The receptor was isolated from a woman aged 55-69 years in good health. The chain has TRBV4-1 and TRBJ2-5; 11 positions match TRBD1. The CDR3 bases are TGCGCCAGCAGCCAGACTTTCGGACAGGGGGCGAAAGAGACCCAGTACTTC. This codes for CASSQTFGQGAKETQYF.